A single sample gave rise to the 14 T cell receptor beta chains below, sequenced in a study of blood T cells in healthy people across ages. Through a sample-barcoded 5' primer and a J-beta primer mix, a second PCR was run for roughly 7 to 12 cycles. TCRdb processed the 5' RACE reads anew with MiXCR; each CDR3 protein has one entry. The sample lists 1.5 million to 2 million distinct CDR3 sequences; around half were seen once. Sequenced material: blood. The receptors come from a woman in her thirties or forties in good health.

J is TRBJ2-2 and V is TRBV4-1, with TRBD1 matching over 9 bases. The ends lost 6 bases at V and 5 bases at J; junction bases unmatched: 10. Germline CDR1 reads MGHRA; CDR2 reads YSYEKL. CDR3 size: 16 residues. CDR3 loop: CASSPPGQGMTGELFF. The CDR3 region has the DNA TGCGCCAGCAGTCCACCGGGACAGGGAATGACCGGGGAGCTGTTTTTT.

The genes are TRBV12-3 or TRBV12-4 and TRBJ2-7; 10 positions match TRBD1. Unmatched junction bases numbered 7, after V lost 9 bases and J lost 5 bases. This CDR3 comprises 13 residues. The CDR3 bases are TGTGCCAGTGGGACAGGGGTCCCCCACGAGCAGTACTTC. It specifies CASGTGVPHEQYF.

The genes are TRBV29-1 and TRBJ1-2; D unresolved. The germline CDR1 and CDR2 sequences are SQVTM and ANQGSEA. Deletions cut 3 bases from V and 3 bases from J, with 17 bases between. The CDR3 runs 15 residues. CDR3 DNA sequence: TGCAGCGTTGACGGCGCCCGGGGAGAGGACTATGGCTACACCTTC. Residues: CSVDGARGEDYGYTF.

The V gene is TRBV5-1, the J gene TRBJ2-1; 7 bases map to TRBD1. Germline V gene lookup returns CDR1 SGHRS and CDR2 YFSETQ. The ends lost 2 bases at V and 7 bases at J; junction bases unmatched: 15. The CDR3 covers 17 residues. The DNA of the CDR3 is TGCGCCAGCAGCTTTGGGGCTTTTGGGCAGGGGGAAAATGAGCAGTTCTTC. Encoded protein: CASSFGAFGQGENEQFF.

CDR3 in DNA: TGTGCCAGCAGCCAAGAGAACGGGTACAATGAGCAGTACTTC. This translates into CASSQENGYNEQYF. The V and J genes are TRBV4-2 and TRBJ2-1, with unresolved D. The J call may be in error: the DNA end matches TRBJ2-7 better. The CDR3 sequence is 14 residues long. The V gene's germline CDR1 is LGHNA and CDR2 YNFKEQ.

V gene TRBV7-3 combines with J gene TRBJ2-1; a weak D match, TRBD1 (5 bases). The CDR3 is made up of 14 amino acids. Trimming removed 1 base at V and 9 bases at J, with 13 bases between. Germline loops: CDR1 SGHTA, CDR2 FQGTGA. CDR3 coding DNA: TGTGCCAGCAGCTTAAAGGGCAGGGAAGGTGAGCAGTTCTTC. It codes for CASSLKGREGEQFF.

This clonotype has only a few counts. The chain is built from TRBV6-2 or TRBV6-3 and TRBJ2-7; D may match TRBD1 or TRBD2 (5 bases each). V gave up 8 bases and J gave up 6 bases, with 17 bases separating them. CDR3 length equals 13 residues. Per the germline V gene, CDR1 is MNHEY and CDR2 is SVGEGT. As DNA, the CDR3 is TGTGCCAGCCGGGGCTCCCCCCGGGGCGAGCAGTACTTC. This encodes CASRGSPRGEQYF.

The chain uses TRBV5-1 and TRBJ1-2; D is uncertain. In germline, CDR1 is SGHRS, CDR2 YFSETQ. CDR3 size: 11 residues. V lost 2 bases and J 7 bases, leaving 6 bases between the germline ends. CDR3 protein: CASSFGVGYTF. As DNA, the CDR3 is TGCGCCAGCAGCTTCGGGGTTGGCTACACCTTC.

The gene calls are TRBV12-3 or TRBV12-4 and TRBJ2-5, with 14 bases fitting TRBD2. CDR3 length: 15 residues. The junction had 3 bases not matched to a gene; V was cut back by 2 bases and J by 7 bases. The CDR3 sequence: CASSLTGLAGGTQYF. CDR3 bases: TGTGCCAGCAGTTTAACCGGACTAGCGGGGGGGACCCAGTACTTC.

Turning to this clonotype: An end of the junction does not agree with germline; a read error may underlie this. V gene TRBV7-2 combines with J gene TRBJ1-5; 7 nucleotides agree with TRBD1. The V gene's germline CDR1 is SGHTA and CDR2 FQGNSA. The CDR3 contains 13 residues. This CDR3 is CASSLDRNQSQHF. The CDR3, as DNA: TGTGCCAGCAGCTTGGACAGGAATCAGTCCCAGCATTTT.

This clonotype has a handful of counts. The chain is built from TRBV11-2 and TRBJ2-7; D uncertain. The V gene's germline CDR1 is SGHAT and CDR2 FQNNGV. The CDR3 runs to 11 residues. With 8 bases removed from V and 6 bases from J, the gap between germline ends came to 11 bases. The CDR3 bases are TGTGCCAGCGAGCTGGTGGCCGAGCAGTACTTC. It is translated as CASELVAEQYF.

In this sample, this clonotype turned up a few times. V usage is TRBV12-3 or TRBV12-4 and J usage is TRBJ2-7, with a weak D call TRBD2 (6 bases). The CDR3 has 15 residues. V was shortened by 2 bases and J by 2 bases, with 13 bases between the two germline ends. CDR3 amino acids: CASSLSRGRTYEQYF. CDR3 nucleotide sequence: TGTGCCAGCAGTTTAAGTCGGGGGAGGACCTACGAGCAGTACTTC.

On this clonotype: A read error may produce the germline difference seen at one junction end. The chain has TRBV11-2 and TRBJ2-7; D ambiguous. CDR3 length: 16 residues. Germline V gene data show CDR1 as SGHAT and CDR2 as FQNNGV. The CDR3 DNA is TGTGCCAGCAGCTCAAGACGAGGCCGTTCTTCCTACGGGCAGTACTTC. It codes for CASSSRRGRSSYGQYF.

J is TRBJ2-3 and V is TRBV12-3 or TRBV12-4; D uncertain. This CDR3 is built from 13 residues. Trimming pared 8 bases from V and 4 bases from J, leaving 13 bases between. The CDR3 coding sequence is TGTGCCAGCCTGAGAAAGTTCCCAGATACGCAGTATTTT. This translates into CASLRKFPDTQYF.